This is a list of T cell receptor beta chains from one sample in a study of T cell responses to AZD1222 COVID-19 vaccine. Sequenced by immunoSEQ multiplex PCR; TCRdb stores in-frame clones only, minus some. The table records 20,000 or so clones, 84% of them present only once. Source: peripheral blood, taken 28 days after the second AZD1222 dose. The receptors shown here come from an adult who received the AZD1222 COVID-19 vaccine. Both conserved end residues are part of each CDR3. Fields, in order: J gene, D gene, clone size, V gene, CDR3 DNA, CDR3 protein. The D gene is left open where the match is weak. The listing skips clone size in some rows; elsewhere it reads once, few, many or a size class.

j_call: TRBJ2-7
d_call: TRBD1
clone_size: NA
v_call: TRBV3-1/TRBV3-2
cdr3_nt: TGTGCCAGCAGCCCGGGACAGGGGGCGGGGGAGCAGTACTTC
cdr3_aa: CASSPGQGAGEQYF

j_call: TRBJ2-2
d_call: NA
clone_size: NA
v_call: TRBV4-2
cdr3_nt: TGTGCCAGCAGCCAAGTCCTAAACACCGGGGAGCTGTTTTTT
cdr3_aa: CASSQVLNTGELFF

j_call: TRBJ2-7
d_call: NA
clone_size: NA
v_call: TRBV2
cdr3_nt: TGTGCCAGCAGGGGGGACGGCTACGAGCAGTACTTC
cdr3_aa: CASRGDGYEQYF

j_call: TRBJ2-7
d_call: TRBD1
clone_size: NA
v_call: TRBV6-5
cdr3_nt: TGTGCCAGCAGTAGACAGGGTTGGGAGCAGTACTTC
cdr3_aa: CASSRQGWEQYF

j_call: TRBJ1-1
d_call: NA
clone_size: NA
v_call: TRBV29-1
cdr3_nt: TGCAGCGTTGTGATCGGCACAGAAGCTTTCTTT
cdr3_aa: CSVVIGTEAFF

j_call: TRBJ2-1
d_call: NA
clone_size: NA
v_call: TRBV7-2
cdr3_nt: TGTGCCAGCAGCCTAGGAGGGGAGGATGAGCAGTTCTTC
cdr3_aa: CASSLGGEDEQFF

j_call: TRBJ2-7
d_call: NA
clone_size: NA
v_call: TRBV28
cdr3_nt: TGTGCCAGCAGTTTACGGGTAGTTCCTCCCTACGAGCAGTACTTC
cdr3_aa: CASSLRVVPPYEQYF

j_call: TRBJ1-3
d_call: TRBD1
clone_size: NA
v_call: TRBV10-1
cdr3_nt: TGCGCCAGCCTAACTTGGGACAGGGGAGAGTCTGGAAACACCATATATTTT
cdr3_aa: CASLTWDRGESGNTIYF

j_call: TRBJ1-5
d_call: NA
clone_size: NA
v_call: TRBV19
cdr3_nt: TGTGCCAGTAGGATTTATGGCAATCAGCCCCAGCATTTT
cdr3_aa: CASRIYGNQPQHF

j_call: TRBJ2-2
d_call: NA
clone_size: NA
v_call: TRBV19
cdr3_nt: TGTGCCAGTAGTATAGATGTGGGAAACACCGGGGAGCTGTTTTTT
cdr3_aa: CASSIDVGNTGELFF

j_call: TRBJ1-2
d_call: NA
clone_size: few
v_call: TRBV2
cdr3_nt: TGTGCCAGCAGCTCCCAGGGAGGGGGTTCCTATGGCTACACCTTC
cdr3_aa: CASSSQGGGSYGYTF

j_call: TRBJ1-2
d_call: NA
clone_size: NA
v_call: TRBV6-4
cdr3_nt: TGTGCCAGCAGCCCTCAGGCTGGTGTCGGCTACACCTTC
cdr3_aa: CASSPQAGVGYTF

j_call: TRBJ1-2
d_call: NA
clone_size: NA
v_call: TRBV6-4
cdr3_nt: TGTGCCAGCAGTGACTCGATTGGGGGAAGGAGTCGCTACACCTTC
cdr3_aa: CASSDSIGGRSRYTF

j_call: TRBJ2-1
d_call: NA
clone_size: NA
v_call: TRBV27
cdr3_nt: TGTGCCAGCAGTCTGAACGGGCTAGCTTTATTAAATGAGCAGTTCTTC
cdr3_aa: CASSLNGLALLNEQFF

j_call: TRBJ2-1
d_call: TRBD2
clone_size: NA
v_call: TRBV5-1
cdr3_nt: TGCGCCAGCAGCCTCCCTAGGCTAGCGGGAGGAAGCAATGAGCAGTTCTTC
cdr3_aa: CASSLPRLAGGSNEQFF

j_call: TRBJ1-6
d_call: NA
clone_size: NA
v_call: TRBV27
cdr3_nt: TGTGCCAGCAGCCCGTTCACCCGAACGGCCCTTAATTCACCCCTCCACTTT
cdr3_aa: CASSPFTRTALNSPLHF

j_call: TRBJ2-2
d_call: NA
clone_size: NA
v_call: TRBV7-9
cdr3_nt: TGTGCCAGCAGCTCAAAAGATGTGGGGCTTACCACCGGGGAGCTGTTTTTT
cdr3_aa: CASSSKDVGLTTGELFF

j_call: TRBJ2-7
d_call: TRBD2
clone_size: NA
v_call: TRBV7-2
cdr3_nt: TGTGCCAGCAGCTTGGCCAGGACTAGCGGAGTTCCCTACGAGCAGTACTTC
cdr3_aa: CASSLARTSGVPYEQYF

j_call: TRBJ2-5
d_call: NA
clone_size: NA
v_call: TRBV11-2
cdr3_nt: TGTGCCAGCAGCCGTACTGGGGCAGGAGAGACCCAGTACTTC
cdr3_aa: CASSRTGAGETQYF

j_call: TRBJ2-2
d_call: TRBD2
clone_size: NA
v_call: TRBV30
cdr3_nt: TGTGCCTGGAGTAGCGGGAGTGGGGAGCTGTTTTTT
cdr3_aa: CAWSSGSGELFF

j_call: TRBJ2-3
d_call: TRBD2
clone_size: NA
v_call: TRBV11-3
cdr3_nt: TGTGCCAGCAGCTACGGGACTAGCGGAAGCACAGATACGCAGTATTTT
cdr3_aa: CASSYGTSGSTDTQYF

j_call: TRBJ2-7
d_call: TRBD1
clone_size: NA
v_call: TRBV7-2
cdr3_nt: TGTGCCAGCAGCCCACCGACAGGGGACGAGCAGTACTTC
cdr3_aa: CASSPPTGDEQYF